Following are 22 T cell receptor beta chains from one sample sequenced in a study of T cell repertoires in cytomegalovirus infection. In TCRdb, the reads were re-called with MiXCR into one record per CDR3 protein. The table includes hundreds of thousands of distinct CDR3 sequences, approximately 24% detected once. The specimen sequenced was CD8+ T cells from PBMCs. Receptors were obtained from a human donor in good health (CMV status not recorded). Some clones in this sample may be carry-over from other donors' samples.

This clonotype was observed at least ten times. The chain is built from TRBV4-1 and TRBJ2-2, with TRBD2 matching over 9 bases. The CDR3 sequence is 18 residues long. Germline trimming cut 0 bases from V and 4 bases from J; bases unmatched to any gene: 9. The germline V gene encodes CDR1 MGHRA and CDR2 YSYEKL. CDR3 loop: CASSQDLWLAGSTGELFF. The CDR3 coding sequence is TGCGCCAGCAGCCAAGATCTCTGGCTAGCGGGGAGCACCGGGGAGCTGTTTTTT.

This clonotype has a count of ten or more. The chain uses TRBV20-1 and TRBJ2-7, with TRBD1 as a possible D gene (5 bases). The V gene's germline CDR1 is DFQATT and CDR2 SNEGSKA (reference sequence). The CDR3 contains 13 residues. Trimming removed 7 bases at V and 3 bases at J, with 16 bases between. CDR3 in DNA: TGCAGTGTAGATAATCAGGACAACTACGAGCAGTACTTC. As protein: CSVDNQDNYEQYF.

The chain has TRBV6-8 and TRBJ1-6; D not resolved. Trimming left V 6 bases short and J 11 bases short, with 11 bases between. Germline CDR1 MNHGY, CDR2 SAAAGT. This CDR3 contains 12 residues. The CDR3 spells CASSLARPPLHF. The CDR3 DNA sequence: TGTGCCAGCAGCCTCGCTCGGCCACCCCTCCACTTT.

This clonotype appeared once. The chain carries TRBV4-3 and TRBJ2-7; TRBD2 agrees at 13 bases. Trimming removed 1 base from V and 4 bases from J; junction bases left unmatched: 1. CDR1 and CDR2 from the germline V gene are LGHNA and YSLEER. The CDR3 runs 15 residues. The CDR3 spells CASSQGLAGGYEQYF. DNA of the CDR3: TGCGCCAGCAGCCAAGGACTAGCGGGGGGTTACGAGCAGTACTTC.

The V gene is TRBV28, the J gene TRBJ1-1; 8 bases agree with TRBD1. The ends lost 5 bases at V and 1 base at J; junction bases unmatched: 6. From germline, CDR1 is MDHEN and CDR2 SYDVKM. This CDR3 has 15 amino acids. The CDR3 here is CASSPTDRGNTEAFF. The CDR3 nucleotides read TGTGCCAGCAGTCCCACCGACAGGGGGAACACTGAAGCTTTCTTT. The full variable domain, in which reference TRBV28 and TRBJ1-1 provide the parts outside the CDR3, is DVKVTQSSRYLVKRTGEKVFLECVQDMDHENMFWYRQDPGLGLRLIYFSYDVKMKEKGDIPEGYSVSREKKERFSLILESASTNQTSMYLCASSPTDRGNTEAFFGQGTRLTVV.

This clonotype was seen only a few times. V gene TRBV20-1 combines with J gene TRBJ2-2; D gene uncertain. CDR1 and CDR2 (germline): DFQATT, SNEGSKA (reference sequence). The CDR3 has 13 amino acids. Trimming left V 1 base short and J 0 bases short, with 3 bases between. This CDR3 reads CSARASNTGELFF. Here the CDR3 DNA reads TGCAGTGCTAGAGCCTCGAACACCGGGGAGCTGTTTTTT.

This clonotype was counted once. A much larger clone is a single base away; this may be a read error. The J gene is TRBJ2-5, the V gene TRBV11-1; no firm D call. The CDR3 length is 15 residues. Germline V gene sequence: CDR1 SGHAT, CDR2 FQDESV (reference sequence). The CDR3 protein is CTSSLFPLNQETQYF. CDR3 coding DNA: TGTACCAGCAGCTTATTCCCTTTAAACCAAGAGACCCAGTACTTC.

V and J are TRBV19 and TRBJ2-1; 7 bases fit TRBD2. Germline CDR1 LNHDA, CDR2 SQIVND (reference sequence). Trimming at V came to 3 bases and at J to 4 bases, leaving 6 bases not matched to a gene. The CDR3 length is 15 residues. In nucleotides, the CDR3 is TGTGCCAGTAGTATCGGAACTAGCGAGTACAATGAGCAGTTCTTC. It codes for CASSIGTSEYNEQFF.

Only a few counts were recorded for this clonotype. The chain is built from TRBV6-6 and TRBJ2-7; TRBD2 is a possible D gene (5 bases). Trimming took off 5 bases at V and 4 bases at J, with 15 bases between the two ends. The CDR3 spans 14 residues. Germline loops: CDR1 MNHNY, CDR2 SVGAGI (reference sequence). The CDR3 region is CASSQLGPPYEQYF. For the CDR3, the DNA is TGTGCCAGCAGTCAACTAGGGCCACCTTACGAGCAGTACTTC.

The V gene is TRBV13, the J gene TRBJ2-1; the D gene is possibly TRBD2 (5 bases). V lost 3 bases, J lost 10 bases, and 10 bases lay in between. CDR3 length: 12 amino acids. Germline V gene sequence: CDR1 PRHDT, CDR2 FYEKMQ (reference sequence). The CDR3 loop reads CASSFTEGEQFF. In DNA form, the CDR3 reads TGTGCCAGCAGCTTCACCGAGGGCGAGCAGTTCTTC.

The chain carries TRBV28 and TRBJ2-7; 12 bases match TRBD1. Germline V gene lookup returns CDR1 MDHEN and CDR2 SYDVKM. The CDR3 length is 14 residues. V trimming: 6 bases; J trimming: 1 base; junction bases outside the gene matches: 1. The CDR3 reads CASRGQGASYEQYF. Here the CDR3 DNA reads TGTGCCAGCAGGGGACAGGGGGCGTCCTACGAGCAGTACTTC.

The rearrangement uses TRBV9 and TRBJ1-1; 12 bases align to TRBD1. Germline assignment: CDR1 SGDLS and CDR2 YYNGEE. J lost 5 bases, V lost 3 bases, and 8 bases had no gene match. This CDR3 has 16 residues. The CDR3 region is CASSGGGQGAFTEAFF. CDR3 DNA: TGTGCCAGCAGCGGAGGGGGACAGGGGGCATTTACTGAAGCTTTCTTT.

This clonotype was detected many times. This rearrangement joins TRBV6-6 to TRBJ2-7; 7 nucleotides agree with TRBD1. This CDR3 has 13 residues. Per the germline V gene, CDR1 is MNHNY and CDR2 is SVGAGI (reference sequence). Trimming cost V 5 bases and J 4 bases; bases outside gene matches: 5. CDR3: CASSRDSLYEQYF. The CDR3 DNA follows: TGTGCCAGCAGTAGGGACAGCCTTTACGAGCAGTACTTC.

J is TRBJ1-1 and V is TRBV29-1, with a weak D call TRBD1 (5 bases). V shed 7 bases and J shed 3 bases, with 15 bases lying between them. The CDR3 length is 13 residues. CDR1 is SQVTM and CDR2 is ANQGSEA in the germline V gene. The CDR3 loop reads CSARGPVHTEAFF. In nucleotides, the CDR3 is TGCAGCGCTCGGGGCCCGGTTCACACTGAAGCTTTCTTT.

This CDR3 reads CSVVGGSFGNIQYF. As DNA, the CDR3 is TGCAGCGTTGTTGGGGGTAGTTTTGGAAACATTCAGTACTTC. V gene TRBV29-1 combines with J gene TRBJ2-4, with D perhaps TRBD1 or TRBD2 (5 bases each). V was clipped by 4 bases and J by 6 bases, with 16 bases between them. The CDR3 consists of 14 residues. Germline loops: CDR1 SQVTM, CDR2 ANQGSEA.

J is TRBJ1-4 and V is TRBV12-3 or TRBV12-4, with a possible D match to TRBD1 (5 bases). The CDR3 extends over 13 amino acids. Trimming removed 5 bases at V and 4 bases at J, with 8 bases between. The CDR3 region has the DNA TGTGCCAGCAGTGGACATGATAATGAAAAACTGTTTTTT. Its translation: CASSGHDNEKLFF.

V usage is TRBV4-1 and J usage is TRBJ2-7, with 10 nucleotides matching TRBD2. The CDR3 contains 16 residues. V lost 1 base, J lost 7 bases, and 10 bases stayed unmatched. Germline V gene sequence: CDR1 MGHRA, CDR2 YSYEKL. CDR3 bases: TGCGCCAGCAGCCAAGCAACAGCGGGGGGGCCAAGAGAGCAGTACTTC. Amino acids: CASSQATAGGPREQYF.

This clonotype was seen many times. V and J are TRBV12-3 or TRBV12-4 and TRBJ1-4, with unresolved D. The CDR3 contains 15 residues. The V gene lost 5 bases and the J gene lost 1 base, with 11 bases spanning the gap. This CDR3 is CASSDGGETNEKLFF. In DNA, the CDR3 is TGTGCCAGCAGTGACGGCGGGGAAACTAATGAAAAACTGTTTTTT.

The V and J genes are TRBV29-1 and TRBJ2-2, with 9 nucleotides matching TRBD1. There are 14 residues in the CDR3. CDR1 and CDR2 (germline): SQVTM, ANQGSEA. The ends lost 5 bases at V and 3 bases at J; junction bases unmatched: 4. The CDR3 is CSVWTGAYTGELFF. The CDR3 DNA follows: TGCAGCGTTTGGACAGGGGCTTACACCGGGGAGCTGTTTTTT.

The chain combines TRBV29-1 with TRBJ2-1, with 14 bases matching TRBD2. CDR3 length: 16 amino acids. J was trimmed by 5 bases and V by 4 bases; bases with no gene match: 7. From germline, CDR1 is SQVTM and CDR2 ANQGSEA. Written as DNA, the CDR3 is TGCAGCGTTGGTAGGGGACTAGCGGGGGTTAACAATGAGCAGTTCTTC. This codes for CSVGRGLAGVNNEQFF.

This clonotype was seen a few times. The chain carries TRBV5-1 and TRBJ2-7, with 11 bases that match TRBD1. The germline V gene encodes CDR1 SGHRS and CDR2 YFSETQ. The V gene end was trimmed by 3 bases and the J gene end by 6 bases; junction bases not matched to a gene: 8. The length of the CDR3 is 15 residues. The CDR3, as DNA: TGCGCCAGCAGCTCCGGGACAGGGGGAAGGGGCGAGCAGTACTTC. It translates to CASSSGTGGRGEQYF.

Worth noting for this clonotype: This may come from a read error, since a much larger clone is one base off. V is TRBV6-2 or TRBV6-3 and J is TRBJ2-5; a weak D match, TRBD2 (7 bases). Looked up from germline, CDR1 is MNHEY and CDR2 is SVGEGT. This CDR3 comprises 16 residues. CDR3 amino acids: CTSSLQGGTQRETQYF. CDR3 sequence (DNA): TGTACCAGCAGCCTACAGGGAGGGACCCAAAGAGAGACCCAGTACTTC.